Listed below are T cell receptor beta chains from one sample, sequenced in a study of blood T cell repertoires in COVID-19. Using immunoSEQ multiplex PCR, the repertoire was profiled, and TCRdb retains in-frame clones only, with some absent. The table records 40,000 to 55,000 clones, about nine tenths of them present only once. Sequenced sample: peripheral blood. The source is a human donor in a cohort sampled during active COVID-19. The CDR3 runs from the conserved cysteine through the conserved F or W. The D gene is left open where the match is weak. The size entry is marked missing in some rows and otherwise reads once, few, many or a size class.

d_gene | abundance | j_gene | len | v_gene | CDR3nt | CDR3aa
TRBD1 | - | TRBJ2-3 | 14 | TRBV11-2 | TGTGCCAGCAGCCCTCAGGGGGCAAGCGATACGCAGTATTTT | CASSPQGASDTQYF
TRBD1 | - | TRBJ1-5 | 16 | TRBV5-4 | TGTGCCAGCAGCATACAGGGGGCAGGAAGCAATCAGCCCCAGCATTTT | CASSIQGAGSNQPQHF
- | - | TRBJ2-5 | 13 | TRBV6-2/TRBV6-3 | TGTGCCAGCAGTTACGGCGGGGAAGAGACCCAGTACTTC | CASSYGGEETQYF
- | - | TRBJ2-7 | 14 | TRBV9 | TGTGCCAGCAGCGGGCTAGCGAGCTCCTACGAGCAGTACTTC | CASSGLASSYEQYF
- | - | TRBJ1-1 | 15 | TRBV15 | TGTGCCACCAGCGTTGTCAGGCCCGGGAATACTGAAGCTTTCTTT | CATSVVRPGNTEAFF
- | - | TRBJ2-7 | 14 | TRBV6-2/TRBV6-3 | TGTGCCAGCAGTTACCTGGAGGGGTCCTACGAGCAGTACTTC | CASSYLEGSYEQYF
TRBD1 | once | TRBJ1-1 | 14 | TRBV6-4 | TGTGCCAGCAGAGAGACAGGGGGGTTAACTGAAGCTTTCTTT | CASRETGGLTEAFF
- | - | TRBJ1-2 | 11 | TRBV11-2 | TGTGCCAGCAATGTCGGTTGGGGCTACACCTTC | CASNVGWGYTF
- | - | TRBJ1-2 | 16 | TRBV5-8 | TGTGCCAGCAACTCCGCCTACAGGGAGGGCCGGGGAGGCTACACCTTC | CASNSAYREGRGGYTF
TRBD1 | - | TRBJ1-3 | 16 | TRBV19 | TGTGCCAGTAGTGCACAGGGGAGGTTCGCTGGAAACACCATATATTTT | CASSAQGRFAGNTIYF
TRBD1 | - | TRBJ2-7 | 16 | TRBV7-9 | TGTGCCAGCAGCTCAACAACCCGGGACAGAGCATACGAGCAGTACTTC | CASSSTTRDRAYEQYF
TRBD1 | - | TRBJ2-5 | 14 | TRBV25-1 | TGTGCCAGCAGTGAGCCAGGGGGCTTGGAGACCCAGTACTTC | CASSEPGGLETQYF
- | - | TRBJ2-7 | 13 | TRBV2 | TGTGCCAGCAGTGACCTATTAAGTGGCGAGCAGTACTTC | CASSDLLSGEQYF
TRBD1 | - | TRBJ1-1 | 13 | TRBV18 | TGTGCCAGCTCTGCGACAGGGAGCACTGAAGCTTTCTTT | CASSATGSTEAFF
TRBD2 | - | TRBJ2-5 | 16 | TRBV3-1/TRBV3-2 | TGTGCCAGCAGCCCTTCCGGTGCGGGGGGGCCGGAGACCCAGTACTTC | CASSPSGAGGPETQYF
TRBD2 | - | TRBJ2-7 | 14 | TRBV9 | TGTGCCAGCAGCGCCACTAGCGGTACCTACGAGCAGTACTTC | CASSATSGTYEQYF
- | once | TRBJ1-6 | 15 | TRBV7-9 | TGTGCCAGCAGCTTCCACAGGGAACGCGGTTCACCCCTCCACTTT | CASSFHRERGSPLHF
- | - | TRBJ2-7 | 16 | TRBV18 | TGTGCCAGCTCACCTCCGGGACTCCCATCGGGTTACGAGCAGTACTTC | CASSPPGLPSGYEQYF
TRBD1 | - | TRBJ1-6 | 15 | TRBV18 | TGTGCCAGCTCACCGGGGGGACAGATCAATTCACCCCTCCACTTT | CASSPGGQINSPLHF
- | - | TRBJ1-5 | 12 | TRBV29-1 | TGCAGCGTGCAGGGGAGCAATCAGCCCCAGCATTTT | CSVQGSNQPQHF
- | - | TRBJ2-5 | 15 | TRBV7-8 | TGTGCCAGCAGCCCCCCATGGGCGAACCAAGAGACCCAGTACTTC | CASSPPWANQETQYF
- | - | TRBJ1-1 | 12 | TRBV29-1 | TGCAGCGCCCGACGGGGTTCCGCTGAAGCTTTCTTT | CSARRGSAEAFF
- | few | TRBJ1-6 | 14 | TRBV27 | TGTGCCAGCAGTTTGGATTCAGGGTCCTCACCCCTCCACTTT | CASSLDSGSSPLHF
- | - | TRBJ1-5 | 15 | TRBV10-3 | TGTGCCATCAGTGAGTCTGGAGGGTACAATCAGCCCCAGCATTTT | CAISESGGYNQPQHF
- | - | TRBJ2-7 | 17 | TRBV7-7 | TGTGCTAGCACCCCGCGGAGGGCGGGACCCATAGTCAACGAGCAGTACTTC | CASTPRRAGPIVNEQYF